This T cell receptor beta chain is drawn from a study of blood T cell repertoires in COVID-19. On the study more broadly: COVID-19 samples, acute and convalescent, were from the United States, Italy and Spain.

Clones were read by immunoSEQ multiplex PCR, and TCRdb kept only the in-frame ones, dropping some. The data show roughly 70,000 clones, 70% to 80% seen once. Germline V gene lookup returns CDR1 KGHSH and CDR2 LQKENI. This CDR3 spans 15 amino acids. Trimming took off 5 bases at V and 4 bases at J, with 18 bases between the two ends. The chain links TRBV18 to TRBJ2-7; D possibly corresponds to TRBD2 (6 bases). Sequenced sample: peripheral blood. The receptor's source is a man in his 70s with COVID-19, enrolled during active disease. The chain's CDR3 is CASSTMGGGKYEQYF. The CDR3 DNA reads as TGTGCCAGCTCAACTATGGGAGGCGGGAAGTACGAGCAGTACTTC.